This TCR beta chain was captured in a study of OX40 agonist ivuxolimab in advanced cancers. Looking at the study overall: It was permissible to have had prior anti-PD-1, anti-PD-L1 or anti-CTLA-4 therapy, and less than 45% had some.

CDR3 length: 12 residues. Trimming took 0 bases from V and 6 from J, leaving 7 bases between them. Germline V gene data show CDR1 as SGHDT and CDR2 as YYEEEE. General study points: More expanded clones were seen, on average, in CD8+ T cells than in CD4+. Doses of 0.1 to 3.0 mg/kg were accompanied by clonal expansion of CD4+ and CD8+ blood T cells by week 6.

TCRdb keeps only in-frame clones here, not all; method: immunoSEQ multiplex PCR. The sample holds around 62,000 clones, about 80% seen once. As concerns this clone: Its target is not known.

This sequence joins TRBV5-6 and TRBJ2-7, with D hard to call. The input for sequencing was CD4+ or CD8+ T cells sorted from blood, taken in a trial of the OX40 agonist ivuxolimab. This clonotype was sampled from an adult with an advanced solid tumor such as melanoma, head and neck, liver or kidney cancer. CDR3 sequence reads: CASSLAVTEQYF. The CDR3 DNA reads TGTGCCAGCAGCTTGGCTGTAACCGAGCAGTACTTC.